These 22 T cell receptor beta chains were sequenced from one sample in a study of T cell repertoires and HLA-DP antigens. These receptors have no known antigen. TCRdb keeps only in-frame clones here, not all; method: immunoSEQ multiplex PCR. In the table there are over 100,000 clones, 85% to 95% of which are singletons. The sample was CD4+ T cells from PBMCs. These receptors came from a woman between 18 and 30 years old in good health and CMV-seronegative.

CDR3 protein: CASSYSPATNEKLFF. DNA for the CDR3: TGTGCCAGCAGTTACTCCCCCGCAACTAATGAAAAACTGTTTTTT. The chain couples TRBV6-5 to TRBJ1-4, with D hard to call. Between the trimmed V and J ends, which lost 0 bases and 0 bases, there was a span of 5 bases. Germline CDR1 and CDR2: MNHEY and SVGAGI. CDR3 length: 15 amino acids.

The V and J genes are TRBV7-2 and TRBJ1-1; D might be TRBD1 (6 bases). With 5 bases removed from V and 1 base from J, the gap between germline ends came to 20 bases. The germline gives CDR1 SGHTA, CDR2 FQGNSA. The CDR3 is 17 amino acids. The CDR3, as DNA: TGTGCCAGCAGCCCACACAGGGCTTTATTCGCGAACACTGAAGCTTTCTTT. It is translated as CASSPHRALFANTEAFF.

The chain carries TRBV7-8 and TRBJ1-1; TRBD1 matches 8 bases. CDR1 and CDR2 (germline): SGHVS, FQNEAQ. V shed 5 bases and J 0 bases; nucleotides not matched to a gene: 11. This CDR3 is 17 amino acids long. CDR3 protein: CASSPRTGSRVNTEAFF. CDR3 DNA: TGTGCCAGCAGCCCTCGGACAGGGTCGAGGGTGAACACTGAAGCTTTCTTT.

This rearrangement joins TRBV6-1 to TRBJ1-2, with D possibly being TRBD1 (5 bases). V shed 1 base and J shed 8 bases, with 11 bases lying between them. Germline CDR1 and CDR2: MNHNS and SASEGT. This CDR3 comprises 13 residues. The CDR3 here is CASSEVVRDGYTF. CDR3 in DNA: TGTGCCAGCAGTGAAGTAGTGCGGGACGGCTACACCTTC.

CDR3 sequence (DNA): TGTGCCAGCAGCTTAGCGACAGGGGAAAGCACAGATACGCAGTATTTT. It encodes CASSLATGESTDTQYF. The chain is built from TRBV7-6 and TRBJ2-3, with 8 bases fitting TRBD1. The CDR3 is 16 residues long. Germline V gene sequence: CDR1 SGHVS, CDR2 FNYEAQ. V was clipped by 0 bases and J by 0 bases; unmatched bases: 2.

This chain uses TRBV11-2 with TRBJ2-7; 8 bases align to TRBD2. Germline loops: CDR1 SGHAT, CDR2 FQNNGV. With V trimmed by 4 bases and J by 1 base, 9 bases remained unmatched. CDR3 length: 16 amino acids. The CDR3 loop reads CASSSVRLAGSYEQYF. DNA of the CDR3: TGTGCCAGCAGCTCAGTAAGGCTAGCGGGTTCCTACGAGCAGTACTTC.

The chain couples TRBV5-1 to TRBJ2-1, with D perhaps given as TRBD1 or TRBD2 (7 bases each). The CDR3 loop spans 16 amino acids. Germline CDR1 SGHRS, CDR2 YFSETQ. Trimming shortened V by 4 bases and J by 15 bases, and 29 bases separated the two germline ends. The CDR3 DNA reads TGCGCCAGCAGCGACGATAGGGGGCTTGTGGCTAGCGGACGGTTCTTC. Amino acids: CASSDDRGLVASGRFF.

J is TRBJ2-3 and V is TRBV29-1, with 7 positions matching TRBD2. This CDR3 is 12 amino acids long. Germline lookup yields CDR1 SQVTM and CDR2 ANQGSEA. The trim removed 3 bases at V and 3 bases at J, leaving 0 bases unmatched. The CDR3 reads CSVDGGTDTQYF. For the CDR3, the DNA is TGCAGCGTTGACGGGGGGACAGATACGCAGTATTTT.

In this sample, this clone turned up once. The V call is TRBV9, the J call TRBJ1-1; D ambiguous. Trimming left V 4 bases short and J 2 bases short, with 9 bases between. This CDR3 contains 13 residues. Germline CDR1 SGDLS, CDR2 YYNGEE. The CDR3 nucleotides are TGTGCCAGCAGCTTAAGGTACAACACTGAAGCTTTCTTT. This codes for CASSLRYNTEAFF.

The genes are TRBV28 and TRBJ2-3, with D hard to call. This CDR3 spans 12 amino acids. With 6 bases removed from V and 2 bases from J, the gap between germline ends came to 6 bases. Germline V lookup: CDR1 MDHEN, CDR2 SYDVKM. The CDR3 bases are TGTGCCAGCAGCCCCCCCACAGATACGCAGTATTTT. Translating it yields CASSPPTDTQYF.

Notes on this clone: A junction boundary mismatches the germline segment, possibly from a read error. The chain's CDR3 is CASSPRQGTYVQYF. The DNA for the CDR3 is TGTGCCAGCAGCCCCAGACAGGGAACTTACGTGCAGTACTTC. The genes are TRBV7-3 and TRBJ2-7; 7 bases align to TRBD1. The V gene's germline CDR1 is SGHTA and CDR2 FQGTGA. This CDR3 spans 14 amino acids.

DNA for the CDR3: TGTGCCAGCAGCTTGGGGGGAGGGTACCAAGAGACCCAGTACTTC. It codes for CASSLGGGYQETQYF. This chain uses TRBV11-3 with TRBJ2-5; 7 bases map to TRBD2. J gave up 0 bases and V 3 bases, and 4 bases lay outside the gene matches. There are 15 residues in the CDR3. Germline loops: CDR1 SGHNT, CDR2 YENEEA.

The chain uses TRBV2 and TRBJ1-5, with 9 bases that match TRBD1. Germline loops: CDR1 SNHLY, CDR2 FYNNEI. The CDR3 spans 15 residues. The J segment lost 6 bases and the V segment lost 5 bases, leaving 8 bases of the junction unmatched. DNA of the CDR3: TGTGCCAGCAGTCCGGACAGGGGAATAGGTCAGCCCCAGCATTTT. It codes for CASSPDRGIGQPQHF.

This clone was counted between two and nine times. Additional DNA sequences in this sample encode the identical CDR3. The chain combines TRBV5-1 with TRBJ2-6; no clear D gene. This CDR3 is 14 amino acids long. Germline assignment: CDR1 SGHRS and CDR2 YFSETQ. The germline V and J ends were trimmed by 0 bases and 0 bases, with 1 base remaining between them. CDR3 amino acids: CASSLGSGANVLTF. CDR3 sequence (DNA): TGCGCCAGCAGCTTGGGCTCTGGGGCCAACGTCCTGACTTTC. Using reference TRBV5-1 and TRBJ2-6 for the parts outside the CDR3, the full variable domain is KAGVTQTPRYLIKTRGQQVTLSCSPISGHRSVSWYQQTPGQGLQFLFEYFSETQRNKGNFPGRFSGRQFSNSRSEMNVSTLELGDSALYLCASSLGSGANVLTFGAGSRLTVL.

The gene calls are TRBV27 and TRBJ1-5, with D perhaps matching TRBD1 (5 bases). Germline assignment: CDR1 MNHEY and CDR2 SMNVEV (reference sequence). V lost 3 bases and J lost 7, with 10 bases in between. This CDR3 spans 13 amino acids. The chain's CDR3 is CASSFVREQPQHF. CDR3 nucleotide sequence: TGTGCCAGCAGTTTCGTCAGGGAACAGCCCCAGCATTTT.

V and J are TRBV28 and TRBJ1-4, with a tentative D call TRBD1 (6 bases). CDR1 is MDHEN, CDR2 SYDVKM, per germline. The CDR3 has 17 amino acids. V lost 2 bases to trimming and J lost 2 bases, with 15 bases between them. CDR3 DNA sequence: TGTGCCAGCAGTTTAGCATCGATAGGACAGACTAATGAAAAACTGTTTTTT. Protein sequence: CASSLASIGQTNEKLFF.

This chain joins TRBV7-9 and TRBJ1-1; tentative D call: TRBD1 (6 bases). This CDR3 is 14 amino acids long. Trimming shortened V by 5 bases and J by 11 bases, and 21 bases separated the two germline ends. CDR1 is SEHNR and CDR2 is FQNEAQ in the germline V gene (reference sequence). CDR3 in DNA: TGTGCCAGCAGCCCTAGTCTGACAGGCACTAGGGCTTTCTTT. It yields the protein CASSPSLTGTRAFF.

The CDR3 region has the DNA TGTGCCAGCAGTGAAACAACGGGACAGGGTAGGCATGAGCAGTTCTTC. As protein: CASSETTGQGRHEQFF. This sequence joins TRBV6-1 and TRBJ2-1; 9 bases match TRBD1. V dropped 2 bases and J dropped 8; count of bases not matched to a gene: 10. Germline CDR1 and CDR2: MNHNS and SASEGT. This CDR3 has 16 residues.

The rearrangement links TRBV5-1 to TRBJ2-7, with TRBD1 identical over 9 bases. The CDR3 runs to 14 residues. V shed 0 bases, J shed 5 bases, and the junction held 3 bases outside the gene matches. Per the germline V gene, CDR1 is SGHRS and CDR2 is YFSETQ. Here the CDR3 reads CASSLGGQGNEQYV. In DNA form, the CDR3 reads TGCGCCAGCAGCTTGGGGGGACAGGGAAACGAGCAGTACGTC.

The chain employs TRBV2 and TRBJ2-1; 9 nucleotides line up with TRBD2. From germline, CDR1 is SNHLY and CDR2 FYNNEI. The V and J ends lost 6 bases and 4 bases, in that order; junction bases with no gene match: 4. The CDR3 extends over 14 amino acids. This CDR3 reads CASRGLAGYNEQFF. The CDR3 DNA sequence: TGTGCCAGCAGGGGACTAGCAGGATACAATGAGCAGTTCTTC.

This clone turned up a few times. The chain couples TRBV5-1 to TRBJ2-5; D possibly corresponds to TRBD2 (5 bases). V lost 4 bases, J lost 5 bases, and 24 bases lay in between. Looked up from germline, CDR1 is SGHRS and CDR2 is YFSETQ. The CDR3 sequence is 17 residues long. This chain's CDR3 is CASSPPGISRRRETQYF. CDR3 DNA: TGCGCCAGCAGCCCCCCCGGGATCTCCAGGAGAAGGGAGACCCAGTACTTC.

This chain joins TRBV15 and TRBJ2-1, with 7 bases fitting TRBD2. V lost 0 bases and J lost 7; bases outside the gene matches: 12. This CDR3 is built from 17 residues. CDR1 LNHNV and CDR2 YYDKDF come from the germline V gene (reference sequence). DNA for the CDR3: TGTGCCACCAGCAGAGATACGAGGGAGGGCCTCTATAATGAGCAGTTCTTC. Protein: CATSRDTREGLYNEQFF.